The 26 T cell receptor beta chains listed next were all sequenced from one sample in a study of T cells in Graves' hyperthyroidism and ophthalmopathy. The TCR beta CDR3 regions underwent amplification using RNA transcripts as the source. The TCR CDR3 first-round RT-PCR relied on the HTBI primer set. TCRdb processed the multiplex PCR reads anew with MiXCR; each CDR3 protein has one entry. The table has around 530,000 distinct CDR3 sequences, over 15% seen once. The sequenced sample was blood. All receptors derive from a young woman with Graves' ophthalmopathy.

This clonotype was detected ten times or more. The rearrangement joins TRBV7-8 to TRBJ2-5; 12 bases fit TRBD1. With V trimmed by 1 base and J by 5 bases, 8 bases remained unmatched. CDR1 SGHVS and CDR2 FQNEAQ come from the germline V gene. There are 17 residues in the CDR3. The CDR3 bases are TGTGCCAGCAGCTTAGATGGGACAGGGGGCGCGTCCGAGACCCAGTACTTC. This sequence encodes CASSLDGTGGASETQYF.

The table lists this clonotype with a few counts. This chain uses TRBV3-1 with TRBJ1-3; no clear D. V dropped 2 bases and J dropped 0 bases, with 8 bases sitting between them. Germline CDR1 LGHDT, CDR2 YNNKEL (reference sequence). This CDR3 has 15 residues. CDR3 region: CASSQFRGSGNTIYF. The DNA of the CDR3 is TGTGCCAGCAGCCAATTTAGAGGCTCTGGAAACACCATATATTTT.

This clonotype appeared many times. The chain is built from TRBV20-1 and TRBJ2-3, with D perhaps matching TRBD2 (7 bases). This CDR3 has 14 residues. The V end lost 6 bases, the J end lost 6 bases, and 19 bases lay between the germline ends. Looked up from germline, CDR1 is DFQATT and CDR2 is SNEGSKA (reference sequence). CDR3 protein: CSAPRGATSDTQYF. For the CDR3, the DNA is TGCAGTGCCCCCCGGGGGGCGACTTCGGATACGCAGTATTTT.

This sequence joins TRBV4-1 and TRBJ2-2; D ambiguous. Trimming shortened V by 3 bases and J by 1 base, and 9 bases separated the two germline ends. The germline V gene encodes CDR1 MGHRA and CDR2 YSYEKL. There are 15 residues in the CDR3. In nucleotides, the CDR3 is TGCGCCAGCAGCCATTGGTCAGAGAACACCGGGGAGCTGTTTTTT. Translated: CASSHWSENTGELFF.

The table lists this clonotype with a count of one. The chain uses TRBV5-1 and TRBJ2-3; D is possibly TRBD2 (6 bases). Per the germline V gene, CDR1 is SGHRS and CDR2 is YFSETQ. Trimming removed 4 bases from V and 6 bases from J, with 12 bases in between. The CDR3 has 13 amino acids. The CDR3 DNA reads as TGCGCCAGCAGCGGCGGGGCGGGGGATACGCAGTATTTT. As protein: CASSGGAGDTQYF. The full variable domain, rest sourced from reference TRBV5-1 and TRBJ2-3, is KAGVTQTPRYLIKTRGQQVTLSCSPISGHRSVSWYQQTPGQGLQFLFEYFSETQRNKGNFPGRFSGRQFSNSRSEMNVSTLELGDSALYLCASSGGAGDTQYFGPGTRLTVL.

The sample holds many counts of this clonotype. The chain uses TRBV7-3 and TRBJ2-2, with D unresolved. The CDR3 is 13 residues long. Between the trimmed V and J ends, which lost 1 base and 5 bases, there was a span of 5 bases. Germline V lookup: CDR1 SGHTA, CDR2 FQGTGA. The CDR3 sequence: CASSLSSTGELFF. CDR3 nucleotides: TGTGCCAGCAGCTTAAGTAGTACCGGGGAGCTGTTTTTT. The full variable domain, in which reference TRBV7-3 and TRBJ2-2 provide the parts outside the CDR3, is GAGVSQTPSNKVTEKGKYVELRCDPISGHTALYWYRQSLGQGPEFLIYFQGTGAADDSGLPNDRFFAVRPEGSVSTLKIQRTERGDSAVYLCASSLSSTGELFFGEGSRLTVL.

This clonotype has at least ten counts. The CDR3 is CASRPWEGLSPQSSYNEQFF. CDR3 DNA: TGTGCCAGCAGGCCATGGGAGGGACTCTCCCCACAGAGCTCCTACAATGAGCAGTTCTTC. V and J are TRBV27 and TRBJ2-1, with 7 bases lining up with TRBD2. V lost 6 bases and J lost 0; bases outside the gene matches: 20. From germline, CDR1 is MNHEY and CDR2 SMNVEV (reference sequence). This CDR3 comprises 20 residues.

Concerning this clonotype: This sequence may be a read error, since a much larger clone differs from it by one base. This chain connects TRBV2 to TRBJ2-2; 7 bases agree with TRBD1. The CDR3 has 15 amino acids. CDR1 is SNHLY and CDR2 is FYNNEI in the germline V gene. CDR3: CAGRTRTGNTGELFF. The CDR3 bases are TGTGCCGGCAGGACCCGGACAGGGAACACCGGGGAGCTGTTTTTT.

This clonotype was counted at least ten times. The DNA of the CDR3 is TGCGCCAGCAGCTCCCGGGAGTCCTACAATGAGCAGTTCTTC. Protein sequence: CASSSRESYNEQFF. J is TRBJ2-1 and V is TRBV5-1, with TRBD2 as a possible D gene (6 bases). Germline-derived CDR1 and CDR2 are SGHRS and YFSETQ. The V and J ends lost 3 bases and 1 base respectively, with 8 bases between them. This CDR3 region has 14 residues.

This clonotype was recorded many times. The rearrangement uses TRBV14 and TRBJ2-3; D uncertain. CDR3 length equals 13 residues. Looked up from germline, CDR1 is SGHDN and CDR2 is FVKESK. Deletions cut 3 bases from V and 3 bases from J, with 7 bases between. CDR3 in amino acids: CASSQGMTDTQYF. The CDR3 DNA reads as TGTGCCAGCAGCCAGGGGATGACAGATACGCAGTATTTT.

The J gene is TRBJ2-1, the V gene TRBV4-3, with D uncertain. Trimming took off 4 bases at V and 9 bases at J, with 13 bases between the two ends. CDR1 LGHNA and CDR2 YSLEER come from the germline V gene. This CDR3 has 13 residues. CDR3 amino acids: CASSPKASLEQFF. The CDR3 DNA reads TGCGCCAGCAGCCCAAAAGCCTCCCTTGAGCAGTTCTTC.

The table lists this clonotype with many counts. The rearrangement links TRBV5-8 to TRBJ1-5, with D possibly being TRBD1 (5 bases). The germline V and J ends were trimmed by 4 bases and 7 bases, with 12 bases remaining between them. The CDR3 length is 13 residues. Germline V gives CDR1 SGHTS, CDR2 YDEGEE. CDR3 nucleotides: TGTGCCAGCAGCCGGACACCCCCCCAGCCCCAGCATTTT. Translation: CASSRTPPQPQHF.

In its sample, this clonotype was seen many times. The chain couples TRBV11-1 to TRBJ2-6; D possibly corresponds to TRBD1 (5 bases). The germline V gene encodes CDR1 SGHAT and CDR2 FQDESV (reference sequence). The V end lost 2 bases, the J end lost 2 bases, and 13 bases lay between the germline ends. The CDR3 contains 17 residues. Written as DNA, the CDR3 is TGTGCCAGCAGCTTAACCTATGGGGCTCCTGGGGCCAACGTCCTGACTTTC. Translation gives CASSLTYGAPGANVLTF.

Points on this clonotype: This clone may be a read error of a much larger clone one base away. This sequence joins TRBV6-5 and TRBJ1-4; the match to TRBD1 covers 8 bases. The CDR3 is 15 residues long. CDR1 and CDR2 from the germline V gene are MNHEY and SVGAGI. V shed 2 bases and J 8 bases; nucleotides not matched to a gene: 7. CDR3 amino acids: CASSYPGQGLEKLFF. Written as DNA, the CDR3 is TGTGCCAGCAGTTACCCAGGACAGGGTCTAGAAAAACTGTTTTTT.

This clonotype was detected ten times or more. The chain joins TRBV2 to TRBJ1-1; D gene ambiguous. The V gene's germline CDR1 is SNHLY and CDR2 FYNNEI. Trimming stripped 6 bases from V and 3 bases from J, with 11 bases between. CDR3 length: 13 amino acids. The CDR3 spells CASRWSADTEAFF. The CDR3 DNA is TGTGCCAGCAGGTGGAGTGCGGACACTGAAGCTTTCTTT.

Notes on this clonotype: Given a much more abundant clone one base away, this may be a read error. The genes are TRBV30 and TRBJ2-1; TRBD2 matches 7 bases. CDR3 size: 13 residues. Per the germline V gene, CDR1 is GTSNPN and CDR2 is SVGIG (reference sequence). V lost 3 bases to trimming and J lost 8 bases; unmatched junction nucleotides: 7. The chain's CDR3 is CAWRDTGGDEQFF. The CDR3 DNA follows: TGTGCCTGGAGGGACACGGGAGGCGATGAGCAGTTCTTC.

This clonotype was recorded many times. The chain combines TRBV7-3 with TRBJ1-2; D remains unclear. V shed 1 base and J shed 8 bases, with 8 bases lying between them. CDR1 and CDR2 (germline): SGHTA, FQGTGA. CDR3 length: 12 residues. The CDR3 sequence is CASSLNGIGYTF. In DNA, the CDR3 is TGTGCCAGCAGCTTAAATGGGATCGGCTACACCTTC.

V gene TRBV7-6 combines with J gene TRBJ1-3, with D uncertain. Trimming shortened V by 0 bases and J by 3 bases, and 9 bases separated the two germline ends. Germline V gene sequence: CDR1 SGHVS, CDR2 FNYEAQ. The CDR3 is 15 residues long. As DNA, the CDR3 is TGTGCCAGCAGCTTAGCCGGGGAAGGTGGAAACACCATATATTTT. This encodes CASSLAGEGGNTIYF.

This clonotype was recorded at least ten times. The chain recombines TRBV11-3 with TRBJ2-1; no clear D. Germline V gives CDR1 SGHNT, CDR2 YENEEA. The CDR3 is made up of 13 amino acids. Trimming took off 5 bases at V and 3 bases at J, with 8 bases between the two ends. CDR3 sequence reads: CASSRGRYNEQFF. The CDR3 DNA reads as TGTGCCAGCAGCCGTGGACGCTACAATGAGCAGTTCTTC.

Many counts were recorded for this clonotype. The rearrangement links TRBV11-2 to TRBJ2-2, with D unclear. V gave up 4 bases and J gave up 3 bases, with 3 bases separating them. Germline V gene data show CDR1 as SGHAT and CDR2 as FQNNGV. The CDR3 is made up of 12 amino acids. The CDR3 here is CASSYDTGELFF. CDR3 DNA sequence: TGTGCCAGCAGCTACGACACCGGGGAGCTGTTTTTT. Full variable domain (remainder filled in from reference TRBV11-2 and TRBJ2-2): EAGVAQSPRYKIIEKRQSVAFWCNPISGHATLYWYQQILGQGPKLLIQFQNNGVVDDSQLPKDRFSAERLKGVDSTLKIQPAKLEDSAVYLCASSYDTGELFFGEGSRLTVL.

There are a few counts of this clonotype. The CDR3 region is CSVSSASNQPQHF. DNA for the CDR3: TGCAGCGTCTCTTCAGCTAGCAATCAGCCCCAGCATTTT. The J gene is TRBJ1-5, the V gene TRBV29-1; D is unclear. The CDR3 is 13 amino acids. Germline V gene data show CDR1 as SQVTM and CDR2 as ANQGSEA. Trimming pared 6 bases from V and 0 bases from J, leaving 9 bases between.

For this clonotype: This sequence may be a read error, since a much larger clone differs from it by one base. This rearrangement joins TRBV7-2 to TRBJ2-1; D is ambiguous. Trimming cost V 8 bases and J 9 bases, with 14 bases left between them. The CDR3 sequence is 12 residues long. Germline V CDR1 and CDR2: SGHTA, FQGNSA. The CDR3: CASGPTLGEQFF. The CDR3 DNA sequence: TGTGCCAGCGGCCCAACCCTCGGTGAGCAGTTCTTC.

This clonotype was recorded many times. The rearrangement uses TRBV20-1 and TRBJ1-2; no definite D call. Germline CDR1 DFQATT, CDR2 SNEGSKA (reference sequence). The CDR3 spans 15 residues. V lost 6 bases and J 8 bases, leaving 25 bases between the germline ends. In nucleotides, the CDR3 is TGCAGTGCATCACCACAAAACAGATATTCTGAGGGCTACACCTTC. It yields the protein CSASPQNRYSEGYTF.

The chain employs TRBV30 and TRBJ1-2, with D perhaps TRBD1 (5 bases). The CDR3 extends over 14 amino acids. The germline gives CDR1 GTSNPN, CDR2 SVGIG (reference sequence). V was shortened by 3 bases and J by 3 bases, with 14 bases between the two germline ends. The CDR3 nucleotides read TGTGCCTGGAGCGCCCGCGGGGGGTACTATGGCTACACCTTC. It translates to CAWSARGGYYGYTF.

This clonotype has more than one count but fewer than ten. This could be a read error, since a much larger clone is one nucleotide away. The CDR3, as DNA: TGTGCCTGGAGTGTAGGGGCCTACGAGCAGTACTTC. Protein product: CAWSVGAYEQYF. The V and J genes are TRBV30 and TRBJ2-7; D might be TRBD1 (5 bases). Trimming left V 0 bases short and J 2 bases short, with 5 bases between. The germline V gene has CDR1 GTSNPN and CDR2 SVGIG (reference sequence). The CDR3 covers 12 residues. The full variable domain, in which reference TRBV30 and TRBJ2-7 provide the parts outside the CDR3, is SQTIHQWPATLVQPVGSPLSLECTVEGTSNPNLYWYRQAAGRGLQLLFYSVGIGQISSEVPQNLSASRPQDRQFILSSKKLLLSDSGFYLCAWSVGAYEQYFGPGTRLTVT.

The CDR3 DNA is TGTGCCAGCAGCTCCTGGACTAGCGGCTATACCTCCTACGAGCAGTACTTC. Residues: CASSSWTSGYTSYEQYF. The rearrangement links TRBV7-9 to TRBJ2-7; 10 bases align to TRBD2. CDR1 is SEHNR and CDR2 is FQNEAQ in the germline V gene (reference sequence). After removal of 4 bases from V and 0 bases from J, the junction contained 9 bases not matched to a gene. This CDR3 has 17 residues.